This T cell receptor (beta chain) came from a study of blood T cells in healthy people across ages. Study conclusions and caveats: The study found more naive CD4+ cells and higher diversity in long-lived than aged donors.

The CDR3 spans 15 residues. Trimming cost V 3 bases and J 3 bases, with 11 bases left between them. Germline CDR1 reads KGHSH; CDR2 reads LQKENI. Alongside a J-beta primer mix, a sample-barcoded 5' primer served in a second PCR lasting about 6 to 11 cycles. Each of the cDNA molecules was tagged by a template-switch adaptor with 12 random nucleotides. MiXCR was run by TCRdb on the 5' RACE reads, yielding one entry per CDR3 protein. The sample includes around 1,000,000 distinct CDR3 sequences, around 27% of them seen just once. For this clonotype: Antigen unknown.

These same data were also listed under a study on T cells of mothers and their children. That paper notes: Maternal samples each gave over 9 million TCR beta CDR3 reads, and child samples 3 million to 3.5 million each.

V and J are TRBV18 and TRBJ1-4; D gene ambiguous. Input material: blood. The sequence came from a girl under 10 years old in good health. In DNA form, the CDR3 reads TGTGCCAGCTCACCGTGGGAGAATGCTAATGAAAAACTGTTTTTT. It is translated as CASSPWENANEKLFF.